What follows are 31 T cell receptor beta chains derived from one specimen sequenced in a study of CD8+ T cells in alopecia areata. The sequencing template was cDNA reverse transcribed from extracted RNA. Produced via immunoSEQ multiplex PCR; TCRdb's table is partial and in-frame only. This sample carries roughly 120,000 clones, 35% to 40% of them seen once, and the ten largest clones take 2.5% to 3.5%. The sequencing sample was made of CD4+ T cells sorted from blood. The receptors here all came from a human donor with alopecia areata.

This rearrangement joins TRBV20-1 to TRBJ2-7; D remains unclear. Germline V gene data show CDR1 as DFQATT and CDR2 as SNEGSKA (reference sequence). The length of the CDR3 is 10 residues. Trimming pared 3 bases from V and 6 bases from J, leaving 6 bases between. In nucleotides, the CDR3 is TGCAGTGCTAGTCTTGGCGAGCAGTACTTC. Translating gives CSASLGEQYF.

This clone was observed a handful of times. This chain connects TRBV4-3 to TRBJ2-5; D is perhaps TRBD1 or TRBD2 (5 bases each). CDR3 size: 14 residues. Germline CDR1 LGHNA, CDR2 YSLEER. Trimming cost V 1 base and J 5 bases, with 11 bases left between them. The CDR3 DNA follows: TGCGCCAGCAGCCAAGGAGGGGCTGGGGAGACCCAGTACTTC. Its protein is CASSQGGAGETQYF.

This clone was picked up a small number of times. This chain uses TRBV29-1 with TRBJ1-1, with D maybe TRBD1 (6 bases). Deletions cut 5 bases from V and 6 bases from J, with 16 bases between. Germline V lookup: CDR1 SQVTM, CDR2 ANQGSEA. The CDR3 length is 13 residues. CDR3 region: CSVIQGSGAEAFF. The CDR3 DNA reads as TGCAGCGTTATTCAGGGGTCGGGGGCTGAAGCTTTCTTT.

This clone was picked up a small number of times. CDR3 sequence: CSVELGIGYGYTF. CDR3 DNA: TGCAGCGTTGAGTTAGGAATTGGGTATGGCTACACCTTC. The chain links TRBV29-1 to TRBJ1-2; D is unresolved. V was shortened by 3 bases and J by 5 bases, with 13 bases between the two germline ends. Germline V gene lookup returns CDR1 SQVTM and CDR2 ANQGSEA. The CDR3 runs to 13 residues.

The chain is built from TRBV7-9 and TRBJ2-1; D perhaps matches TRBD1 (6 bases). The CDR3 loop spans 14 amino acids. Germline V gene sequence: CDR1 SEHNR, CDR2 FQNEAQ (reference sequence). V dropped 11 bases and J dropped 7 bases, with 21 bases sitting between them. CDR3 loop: CACGGTTSVNEQFF. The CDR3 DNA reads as TGTGCCTGCGGTGGGACAACCTCGGTAAATGAGCAGTTCTTC. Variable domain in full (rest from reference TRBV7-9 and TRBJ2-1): DTGVSQNPRHKITKRGQNVTFRCDPISEHNRLYWYRQTLGQGPEFLTYFQNEAQLEKSRLLSDRFSAERPKGSFSTLEIQRTEQGDSAMYLCACGGTTSVNEQFFGPGTRLTVL.

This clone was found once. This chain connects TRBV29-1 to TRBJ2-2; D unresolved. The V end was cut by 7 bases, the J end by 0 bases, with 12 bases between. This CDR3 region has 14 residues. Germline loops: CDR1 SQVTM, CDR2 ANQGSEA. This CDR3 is CSARATTNTGELFF. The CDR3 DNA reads TGCAGCGCTAGGGCCACTACGAACACCGGGGAGCTGTTTTTT.

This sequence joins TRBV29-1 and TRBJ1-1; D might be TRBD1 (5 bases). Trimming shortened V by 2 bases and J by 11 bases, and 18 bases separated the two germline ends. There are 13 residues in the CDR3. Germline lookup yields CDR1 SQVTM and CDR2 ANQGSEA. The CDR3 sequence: CSVEPKLQEGAFF. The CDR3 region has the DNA TGCAGCGTTGAACCGAAATTACAGGAGGGGGCTTTCTTT.

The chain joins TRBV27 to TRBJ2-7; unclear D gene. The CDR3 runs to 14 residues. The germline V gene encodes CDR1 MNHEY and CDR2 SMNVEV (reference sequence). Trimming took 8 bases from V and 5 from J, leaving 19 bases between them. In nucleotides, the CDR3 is TGTGCCAGCTCCACGGCCCGCAGGATTCACGAGCAGTACTTC. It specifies CASSTARRIHEQYF.

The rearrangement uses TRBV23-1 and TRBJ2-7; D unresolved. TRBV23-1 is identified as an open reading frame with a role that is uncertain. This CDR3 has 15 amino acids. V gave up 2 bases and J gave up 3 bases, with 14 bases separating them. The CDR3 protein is CASSQRGRSNYEQYF. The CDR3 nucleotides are TGCGCCAGCAGTCAACGAGGACGGTCGAACTACGAGCAGTACTTC.

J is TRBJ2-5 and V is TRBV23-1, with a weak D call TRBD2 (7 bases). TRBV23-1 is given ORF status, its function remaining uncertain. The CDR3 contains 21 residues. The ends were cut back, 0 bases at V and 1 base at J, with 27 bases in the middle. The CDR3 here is CASSQSQPQPGEGAAQETQYF. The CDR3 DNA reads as TGCGCCAGCAGTCAATCGCAGCCCCAGCCAGGGGAGGGAGCGGCCCAAGAGACCCAGTACTTC.

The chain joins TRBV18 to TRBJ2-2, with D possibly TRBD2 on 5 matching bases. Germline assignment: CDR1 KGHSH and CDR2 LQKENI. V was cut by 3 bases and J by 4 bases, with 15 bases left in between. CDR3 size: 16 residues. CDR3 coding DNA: TGTGCCAGCTCACCCGGACTCCCGGGCGCCACCGGGGAGCTGTTTTTT. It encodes CASSPGLPGATGELFF.

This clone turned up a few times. The CDR3 nucleotides are TGCAGCGTTGAGGGTTTTTATAGGGGGCGGGAGAACACTGAAGCTTTCTTT. This gives the protein CSVEGFYRGRENTEAFF. This sequence joins TRBV29-1 and TRBJ1-1; 7 nucleotides agree with TRBD1. This CDR3 comprises 17 residues. Unmatched junction bases numbered 14, after V lost 3 bases and J lost 1 base. CDR1 and CDR2 (germline): SQVTM, ANQGSEA.

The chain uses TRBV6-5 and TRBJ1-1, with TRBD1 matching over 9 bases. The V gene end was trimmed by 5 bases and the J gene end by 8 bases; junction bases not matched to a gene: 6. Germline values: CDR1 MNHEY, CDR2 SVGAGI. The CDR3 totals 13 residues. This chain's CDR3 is CASSATGTGEAFF. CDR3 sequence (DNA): TGTGCCAGCAGTGCCACCGGGACAGGGGAAGCTTTCTTT.

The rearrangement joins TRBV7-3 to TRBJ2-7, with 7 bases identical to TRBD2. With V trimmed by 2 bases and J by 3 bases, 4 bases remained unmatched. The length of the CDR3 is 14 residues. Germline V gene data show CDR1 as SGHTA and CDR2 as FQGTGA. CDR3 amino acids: CASSLASGGYEQYF. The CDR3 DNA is TGTGCCAGCAGCTTAGCTAGCGGTGGCTACGAGCAGTACTTC.

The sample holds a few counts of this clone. CDR3 coding DNA: TGCGCCAGCAGCCAAAACCCGACAGGGGGCGGAGAGACCCAGTACTTC. Translating it yields CASSQNPTGGGETQYF. The chain links TRBV4-1 to TRBJ2-5; 10 positions match TRBD1. CDR1 and CDR2 from the germline V gene are MGHRA and YSYEKL. The V gene end was trimmed by 2 bases and the J gene end by 4 bases; junction bases not matched to a gene: 7. The CDR3 length is 16 residues.

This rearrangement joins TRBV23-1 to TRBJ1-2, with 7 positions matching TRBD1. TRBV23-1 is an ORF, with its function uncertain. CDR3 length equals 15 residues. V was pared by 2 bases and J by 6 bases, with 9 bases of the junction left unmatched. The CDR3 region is CASSQETGFSDGYTF. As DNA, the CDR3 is TGCGCCAGCAGTCAAGAGACAGGGTTTTCGGATGGCTACACCTTC.

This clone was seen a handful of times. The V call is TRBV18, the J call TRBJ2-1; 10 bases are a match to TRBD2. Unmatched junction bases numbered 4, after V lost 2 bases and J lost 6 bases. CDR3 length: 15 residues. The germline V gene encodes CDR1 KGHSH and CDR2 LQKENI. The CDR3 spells CASSPGLAAINEQFF. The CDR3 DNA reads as TGTGCCAGCTCACCAGGACTAGCGGCTATCAATGAGCAGTTCTTC.

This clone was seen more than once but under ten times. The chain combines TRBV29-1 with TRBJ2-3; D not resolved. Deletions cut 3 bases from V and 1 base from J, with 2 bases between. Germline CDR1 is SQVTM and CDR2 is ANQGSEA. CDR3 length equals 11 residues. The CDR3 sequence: CSVDRTDTQYF. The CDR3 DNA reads TGCAGCGTTGACCGCACAGATACGCAGTATTTT.

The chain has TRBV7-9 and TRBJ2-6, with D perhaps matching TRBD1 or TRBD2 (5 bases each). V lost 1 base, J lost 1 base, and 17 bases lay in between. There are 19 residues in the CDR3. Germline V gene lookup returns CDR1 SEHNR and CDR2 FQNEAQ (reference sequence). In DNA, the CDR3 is TGTGCCAGCAGCTTAGGTTCAATACGGGGACCGTCTGGGGCCAACGTCCTGACTTTC. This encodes CASSLGSIRGPSGANVLTF.

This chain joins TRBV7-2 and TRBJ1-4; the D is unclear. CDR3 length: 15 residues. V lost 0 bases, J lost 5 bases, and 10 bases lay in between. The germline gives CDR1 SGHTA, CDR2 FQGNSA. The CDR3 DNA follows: TGTGCCAGCAGCTTAGCGCGTCAGGAAAATGAAAAACTGTTTTTT. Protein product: CASSLARQENEKLFF. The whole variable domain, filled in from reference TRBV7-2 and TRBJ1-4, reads GAGVSQSPSNKVTEKGKDVELRCDPISGHTALYWYRQSLGQGLEFLIYFQGNSAPDKSGLPSDRFSAERTGGSVSTLTIQRTQQEDSAVYLCASSLARQENEKLFFGSGTQLSVL.

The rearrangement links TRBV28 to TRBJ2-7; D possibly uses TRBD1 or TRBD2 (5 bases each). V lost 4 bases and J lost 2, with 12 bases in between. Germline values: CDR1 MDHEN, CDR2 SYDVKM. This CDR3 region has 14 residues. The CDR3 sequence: CASSSGTLAYEQYF. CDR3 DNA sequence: TGTGCCAGCAGTTCCGGGACCCTAGCCTACGAGCAGTACTTC.

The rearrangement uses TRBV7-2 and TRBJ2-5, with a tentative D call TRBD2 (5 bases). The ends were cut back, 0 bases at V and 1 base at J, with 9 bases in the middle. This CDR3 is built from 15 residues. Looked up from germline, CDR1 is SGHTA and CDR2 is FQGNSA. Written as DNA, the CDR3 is TGTGCCAGCAGCTTAGCGCCGAGGGCCCAAGAGACCCAGTACTTC. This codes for CASSLAPRAQETQYF.

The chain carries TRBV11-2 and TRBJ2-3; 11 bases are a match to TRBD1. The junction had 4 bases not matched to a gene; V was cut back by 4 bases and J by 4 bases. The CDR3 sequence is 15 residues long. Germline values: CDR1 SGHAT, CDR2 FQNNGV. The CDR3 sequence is CASSYRTGGPDTQYF. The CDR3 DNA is TGTGCCAGCAGCTACCGGACAGGGGGCCCAGATACGCAGTATTTT.

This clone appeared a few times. This chain's CDR3 is CASSEYRGRRDEQFF. The CDR3 coding sequence is TGTGCCAGCAGTGAATATCGCGGGAGGAGGGATGAGCAGTTCTTC. The rearrangement uses TRBV6-1 and TRBJ2-1, with TRBD2 identical over 8 bases. The V gene's germline CDR1 is MNHNS and CDR2 SASEGT. The junction had 8 bases not matched to a gene; V was cut back by 2 bases and J by 8 bases. The CDR3 contains 15 residues.

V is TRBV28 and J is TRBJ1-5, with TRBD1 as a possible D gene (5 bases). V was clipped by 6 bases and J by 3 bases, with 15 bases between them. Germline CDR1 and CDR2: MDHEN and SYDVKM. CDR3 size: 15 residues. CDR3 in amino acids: CASRRDGFLNQPQHF. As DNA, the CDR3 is TGTGCCAGCAGACGGGACGGTTTCCTCAATCAGCCCCAGCATTTT. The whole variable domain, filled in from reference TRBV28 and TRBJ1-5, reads DVKVTQSSRYLVKRTGEKVFLECVQDMDHENMFWYRQDPGLGLRLIYFSYDVKMKEKGDIPEGYSVSREKKERFSLILESASTNQTSMYLCASRRDGFLNQPQHFGDGTRLSIL.

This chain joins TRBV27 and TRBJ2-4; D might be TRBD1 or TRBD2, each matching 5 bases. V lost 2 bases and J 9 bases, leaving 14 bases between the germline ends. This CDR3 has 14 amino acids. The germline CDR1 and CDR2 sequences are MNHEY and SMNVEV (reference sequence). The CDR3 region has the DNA TGTGCCAGCAGTTTAGTACAGGCTGGAGGCATTCAGTACTTC. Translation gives CASSLVQAGGIQYF.

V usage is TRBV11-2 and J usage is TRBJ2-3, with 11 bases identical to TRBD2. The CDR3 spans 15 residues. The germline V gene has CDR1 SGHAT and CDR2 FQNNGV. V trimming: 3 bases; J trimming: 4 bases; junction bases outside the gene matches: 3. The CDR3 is CASSFLAGGSDTQYF. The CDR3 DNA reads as TGTGCCAGCAGCTTTCTAGCGGGGGGCTCAGATACGCAGTATTTT.

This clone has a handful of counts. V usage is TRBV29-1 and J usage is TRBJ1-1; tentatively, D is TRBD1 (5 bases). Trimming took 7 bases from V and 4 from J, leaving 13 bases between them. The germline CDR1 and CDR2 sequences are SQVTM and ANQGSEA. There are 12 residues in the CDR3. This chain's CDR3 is CSGGGVGTEAFF. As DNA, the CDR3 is TGCAGCGGGGGGGGAGTGGGCACTGAAGCTTTCTTT.

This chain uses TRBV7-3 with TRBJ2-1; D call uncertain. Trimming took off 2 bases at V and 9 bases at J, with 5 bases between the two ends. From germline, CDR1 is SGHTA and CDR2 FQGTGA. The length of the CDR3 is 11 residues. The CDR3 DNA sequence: TGTGCCAGCAGCTTAGCGGTTGAGCAGTTCTTC. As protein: CASSLAVEQFF.

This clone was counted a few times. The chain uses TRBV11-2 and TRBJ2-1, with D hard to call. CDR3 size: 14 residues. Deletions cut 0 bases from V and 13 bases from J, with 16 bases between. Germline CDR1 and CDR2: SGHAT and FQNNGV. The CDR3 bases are TGTGCCAGCAGCTTAGATACACCTAGTTCACGCCAGTTCTTC. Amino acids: CASSLDTPSSRQFF.

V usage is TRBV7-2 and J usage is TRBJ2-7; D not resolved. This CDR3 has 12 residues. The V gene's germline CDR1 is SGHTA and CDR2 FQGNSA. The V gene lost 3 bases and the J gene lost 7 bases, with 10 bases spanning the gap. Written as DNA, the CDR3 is TGTGCCAGCAGCTTTGGCCCGGTGGAGCAGTACTTC. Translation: CASSFGPVEQYF.